The rows below give T cell receptor beta chains drawn from one sample of a study of cytomegalovirus exposure and HLA in healthy donors. Method: immunoSEQ multiplex PCR; TCRdb's copy keeps in-frame clones and lacks some. Among 80,000 to 100,000 clones listed, around three quarters were seen once. The sequencing input was PBMCs. Receptors originate from a male donor in good health and CMV-seropositive. Both conserved end residues are part of each CDR3. D genes are given only for firm matches. Size tells how often a clone was seen (once, few, many) or the class of an expanded clone, and some rows leave it out.

-	few	TRBV28	TRBJ1-2	CASSLPGANYGYTF	TGTGCCAGCAGTTTGCCCGGAGCTAACTATGGCTACACCTTC
-	-	TRBV10-2	TRBJ2-7	CASSESRLVYEQYF	TGCGCCAGCAGTGAGTCGAGGCTAGTCTACGAGCAGTACTTC
TRBD1	-	TRBV12-5	TRBJ2-7	CASGLVAGTGGEQYF	TGTGCTAGTGGTTTGGTGGCCGGGACAGGGGGCGAGCAGTACTTC
-	-	TRBV19	TRBJ2-7	CASSSFSGIHEQYF	TGTGCCAGTAGTTCGTTCTCAGGGATCCACGAGCAGTACTTC
-	-	TRBV7-9	TRBJ1-3	CASSLDTGNTIYF	TGTGCCAGCAGCTTAGACACCGGAAACACCATATATTTT
-	-	TRBV4-2	TRBJ1-2	CASSQELDRIYGYTF	TGTGCCAGCAGCCAAGAACTTGACAGGATCTATGGCTACACCTTC
TRBD1	-	TRBV7-6	TRBJ2-1	CASSLSGGVGSYNEQFF	TGTGCCAGCAGCTTATCAGGGGGTGTAGGCTCCTACAATGAGCAGTTCTTC
TRBD1	-	TRBV5-4	TRBJ1-2	CASRADRADGYGYTF	TGTGCCAGCAGGGCGGACAGGGCTGATGGGTATGGCTACACCTTC
TRBD1	-	TRBV12-5	TRBJ2-2	CASGRGQAIPNTGELFF	TGTGCTAGTGGCAGGGGACAGGCGATTCCGAACACCGGGGAGCTGTTTTTT
TRBD1	-	TRBV19	TRBJ2-3	CASGGQLTDTQYF	TGTGCCAGTGGGGGACAGCTCACAGATACGCAGTATTTT
-	-	TRBV27	TRBJ1-1	CASSRSPPEEAFF	TGTGCCAGCAGCCGGAGTCCCCCCGAGGAAGCTTTCTTT
-	-	TRBV6-5	TRBJ1-2	CASSKAGAPYGYTF	TGTGCCAGCAGTAAGGCTGGGGCCCCCTATGGCTACACCTTC
TRBD1	once	TRBV7-9	TRBJ2-3	CASSGKIGAGGFADTQYF	TGTGCCAGCAGCGGAAAAATAGGAGCAGGGGGTTTCGCAGATACGCAGTATTTT
TRBD1	-	TRBV30	TRBJ1-4	CAWNRGPGEKLFF	TGTGCCTGGAACAGGGGGCCAGGGGAAAAACTGTTTTTT
-	-	TRBV5-6	TRBJ2-2	CASSSYSTGELFF	TGTGCCAGCAGCTCGTACAGCACCGGGGAGCTGTTTTTT
-	once	TRBV6-5	TRBJ1-2	CASSYFPRRENYGYTF	TGTGCCAGCAGTTACTTTCCCCGGAGAGAAAACTATGGCTACACCTTC
-	-	TRBV4-1	TRBJ2-3	CASSQVGRARTDTQYF	TGCGCCAGCAGCCAAGTTGGGCGGGCCCGTACAGATACGCAGTATTTT
TRBD1	-	TRBV5-8	TRBJ1-1	CASSPRDRGGYTEAFF	TGTGCCAGCAGCCCCCGGGACAGGGGTGGGTACACTGAAGCTTTCTTT
TRBD2	once	TRBV7-3	TRBJ2-3	CASSLGTSGDTQYF	TGTGCCAGCAGCTTAGGGACTAGCGGAGATACGCAGTATTTT
TRBD1	-	TRBV19	TRBJ1-1	CASTNDREVTEAFF	TGTGCCAGTACCAACGACAGGGAGGTTACTGAAGCTTTCTTT
-	once	TRBV7-2	TRBJ2-3	CASTKYGLASTDTQYF	TGTGCCAGCACCAAATACGGACTGGCTAGCACAGATACGCAGTATTTT
-	-	TRBV4-3	TRBJ1-1	CASSQGYQGRENTEAFF	TGCGCCAGCAGCCAAGGCTATCAGGGAAGAGAGAACACTGAAGCTTTCTTT
-	-	TRBV9	TRBJ1-4	CASSAQGSTNEKLFF	TGTGCCAGCAGCGCCCAGGGGAGCACTAATGAAAAACTGTTTTTT
-	-	TRBV9	TRBJ1-6	CASSARTELALHF	TGTGCCAGCAGCGCTAGGACAGAGCTGGCCCTCCACTTT
-	few	TRBV19	TRBJ1-5	CASSLPSDQPQHF	TGTGCCAGTAGTCTACCCTCGGATCAGCCCCAGCATTTT
-	once	TRBV29-1	TRBJ1-1	CSVEEGTGRGEYTEAFF	TGCAGCGTTGAAGAAGGAACAGGGAGGGGGGAATACACTGAAGCTTTCTTT
-	-	TRBV7-2	TRBJ2-6	CASRGVGANVLTF	TGTGCCAGCAGAGGGGTAGGGGCCAACGTCCTGACTTTC
-	-	TRBV19	TRBJ1-2	CASLPLSGTMDYGYTF	TGTGCCAGTCTGCCCCTATCCGGGACAATGGACTATGGCTACACCTTC
-	-	TRBV6-4	TRBJ2-7	CASSPSGETTGSYEQYF	TGTGCCAGCAGTCCCTCAGGTGAGACTACGGGCTCCTACGAGCAGTACTTC
TRBD2	-	TRBV2	TRBJ2-5	CASENGGVRETQYF	TGTGCCAGCGAAAACGGGGGGGTACGAGAGACCCAGTACTTC
-	-	TRBV9	TRBJ1-2	CASSATGINYGYTF	TGTGCCAGCAGCGCTACAGGGATTAACTATGGCTACACCTTC
-	once	TRBV13	TRBJ2-1	CASSEEGGLYEQFF	TGTGCCAGCTCTGAGGAGGGGGGGCTTTATGAGCAGTTCTTC
TRBD1	-	TRBV7-2	TRBJ1-6	CASSLEGQDSPLHF	TGTGCCAGCAGCTTAGAGGGACAGGATTCACCCCTCCACTTT
-	few	TRBV5-4	TRBJ1-1	CASSLGGKNTEAFF	TGTGCCAGCAGCTTGGGCGGAAAGAACACTGAAGCTTTCTTT
-	few	TRBV27	TRBJ1-5	CASSFSGYSNQPQHF	TGTGCCAGCAGTTTTTCAGGATATAGCAATCAGCCCCAGCATTTT
TRBD1	once	TRBV6-1	TRBJ1-2	CASRPRQGLYGYTF	TGTGCCAGCAGGCCTCGACAGGGCCTCTATGGCTACACCTTC